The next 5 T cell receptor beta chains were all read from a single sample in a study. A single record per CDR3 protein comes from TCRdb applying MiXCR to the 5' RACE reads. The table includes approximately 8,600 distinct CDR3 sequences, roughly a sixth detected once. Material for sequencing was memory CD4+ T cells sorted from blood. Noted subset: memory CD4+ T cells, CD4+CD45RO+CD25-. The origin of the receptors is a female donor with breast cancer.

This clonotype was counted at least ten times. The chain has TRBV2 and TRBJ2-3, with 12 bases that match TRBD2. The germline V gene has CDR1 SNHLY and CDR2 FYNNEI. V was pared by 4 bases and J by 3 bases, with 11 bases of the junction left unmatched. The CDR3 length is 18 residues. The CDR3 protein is CASSAPLAGGPKTDTQYF. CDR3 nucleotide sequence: TGTGCCAGCAGTGCCCCCCTAGCGGGAGGGCCAAAAACAGATACGCAGTATTTT. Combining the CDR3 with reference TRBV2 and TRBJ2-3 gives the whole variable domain EPEVTQTPSHQVTQMGQEVILRCVPISNHLYFYWYRQILGQKVEFLVSFYNNEISEKSEIFDDQFSVERPDGSNFTLKIRSTKLEDSAMYFCASSAPLAGGPKTDTQYFGPGTRLTVL.

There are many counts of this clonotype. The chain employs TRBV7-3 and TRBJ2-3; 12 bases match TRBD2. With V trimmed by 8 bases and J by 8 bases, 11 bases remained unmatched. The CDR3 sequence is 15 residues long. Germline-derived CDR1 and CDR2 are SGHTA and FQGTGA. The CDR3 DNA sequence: TGTGCCAGCCGAGAGGGACTAGCGGGTCAGGGTACGCAGTATTTT. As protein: CASREGLAGQGTQYF.

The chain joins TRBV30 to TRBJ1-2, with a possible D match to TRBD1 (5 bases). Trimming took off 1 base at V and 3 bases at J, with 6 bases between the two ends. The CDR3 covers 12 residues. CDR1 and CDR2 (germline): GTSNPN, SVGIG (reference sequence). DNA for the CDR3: TGTGCCTGGAGTGGGGGCGACTATGGCTACACCTTC. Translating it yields CAWSGGDYGYTF.

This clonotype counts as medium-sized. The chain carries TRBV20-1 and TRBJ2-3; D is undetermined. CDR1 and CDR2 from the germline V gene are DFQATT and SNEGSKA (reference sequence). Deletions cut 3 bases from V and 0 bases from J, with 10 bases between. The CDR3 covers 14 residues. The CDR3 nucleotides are TGCAGTGCTAGCACTTCCCAAAGCACAGATACGCAGTATTTT. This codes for CSASTSQSTDTQYF.

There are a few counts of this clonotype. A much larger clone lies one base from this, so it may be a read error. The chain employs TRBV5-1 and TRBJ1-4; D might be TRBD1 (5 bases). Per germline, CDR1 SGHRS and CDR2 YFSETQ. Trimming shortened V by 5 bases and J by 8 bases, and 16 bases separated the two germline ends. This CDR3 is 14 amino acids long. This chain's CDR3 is CASRLLGREEKLFF. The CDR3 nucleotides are TGCGCCAGCAGATTGCTGGGCAGGGAAGAAAAACTGTTTTTT.